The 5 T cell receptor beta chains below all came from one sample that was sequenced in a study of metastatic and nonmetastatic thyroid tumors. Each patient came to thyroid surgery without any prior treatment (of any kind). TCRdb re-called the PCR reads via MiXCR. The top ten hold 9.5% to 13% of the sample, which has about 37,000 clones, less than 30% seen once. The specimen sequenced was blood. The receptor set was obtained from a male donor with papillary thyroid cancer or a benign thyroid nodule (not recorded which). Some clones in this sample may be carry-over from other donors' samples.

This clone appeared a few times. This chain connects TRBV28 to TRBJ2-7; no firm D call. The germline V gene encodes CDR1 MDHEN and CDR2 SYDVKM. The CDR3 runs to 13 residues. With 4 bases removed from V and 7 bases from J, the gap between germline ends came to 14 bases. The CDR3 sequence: CASSSSGTIEQYF. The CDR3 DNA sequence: TGTGCCAGCAGTTCCTCCGGTACAATAGAGCAGTACTTC.

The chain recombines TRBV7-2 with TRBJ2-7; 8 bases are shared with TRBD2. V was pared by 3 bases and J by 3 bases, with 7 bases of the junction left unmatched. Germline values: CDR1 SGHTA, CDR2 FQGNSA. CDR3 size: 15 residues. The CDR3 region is CASSFVRGGGYEQYF. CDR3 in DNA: TGTGCCAGCAGCTTTGTTCGGGGGGGAGGCTACGAGCAGTACTTC.

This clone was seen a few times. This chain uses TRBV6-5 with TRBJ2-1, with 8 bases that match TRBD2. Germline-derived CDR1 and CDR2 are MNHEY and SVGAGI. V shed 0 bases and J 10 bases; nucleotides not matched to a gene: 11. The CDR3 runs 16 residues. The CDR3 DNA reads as TGTGCCAGCAGTTACTCGGCGGGAGGCGCGGCGGGGGAGCAGTTCTTC. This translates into CASSYSAGGAAGEQFF.

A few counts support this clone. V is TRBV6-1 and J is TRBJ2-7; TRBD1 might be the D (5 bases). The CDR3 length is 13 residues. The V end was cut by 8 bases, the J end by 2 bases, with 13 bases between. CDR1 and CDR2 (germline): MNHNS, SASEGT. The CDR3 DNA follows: TGTGCCAGCGCTTCGACAGAAACCTACGAGCAGTACTTC. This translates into CASASTETYEQYF.

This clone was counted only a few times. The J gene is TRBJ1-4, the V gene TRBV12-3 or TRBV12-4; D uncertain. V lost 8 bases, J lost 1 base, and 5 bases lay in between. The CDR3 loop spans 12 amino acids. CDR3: CASVGTNEKLFF. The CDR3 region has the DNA TGTGCCAGCGTCGGAACTAATGAAAAACTGTTTTTT.